This record covers a single TCR beta chain. Its antigen is currently unknown. Extracted RNA was reverse transcribed into cDNA, the sequencing template. Method: immunoSEQ multiplex PCR; TCRdb's copy keeps in-frame clones and lacks some. The sample has 140,000 or so clones, 62% seen once. PBMCs yielded sorted CD4+ and CD8+ T cells. The entry originates in a study of CD8+ T cells in alopecia areata. Findings of the study overall: Alphabeta T cells residing in normal skin are also sequenced in scalp samples. In lesional scalp, particularly from alopecia totalis/universalis, clonality was higher than in normal scalp.

The CDR3 totals 11 residues. V was shortened by 3 bases and J by 14 bases, with 14 bases between the two germline ends. Per germline, CDR1 SGDLS and CDR2 YYNGEE. This receptor was obtained from a human donor in good health. Sample: CD8+ T cells sorted from blood. This rearrangement joins TRBV9 to TRBJ1-2; D uncertain. CDR3 sequence: CASSERPRRTF. CDR3 in DNA: TGTGCCAGCAGCGAGCGTCCTAGAAGGACCTTC.